The TCR beta chain described here comes from a study of cytomegalovirus exposure and HLA in healthy donors (TCRdb year 2017). With regard to the full study: According to an earlier analysis of 550 to 750 of the donors, about 179 million T cells yielded roughly 110 million unique TCR beta sequences and 250 to 350 Gb of sequence data. An early release that covered about 600 HLA-typed donors contained about 290 gigabases of sequencing data and tens of millions of unique TCR sequences. The genetic ancestry cluster associated with self-reported Caucasian donors included roughly four fifths of the 398 genotyped donors. The study aimed to test whether cataloging public T cell receptors could reveal signatures of past pathogen exposure. The study profiled the T cell repertoires of hundreds of subjects by immunosequencing and related them to cytomegalovirus serostatus. Along with the roughly 610-subject first cohort, a separate validation cohort of more than 90 different subjects was used. To predict cytomegalovirus infection status, the study combined high-throughput TCR immunosequencing, statistical association of individual TCRs with disease status, and machine learning. A later analysis re-analyzed previously published TCR beta repertoires from approximately 670 donors and added high-resolution HLA genotyping to study TCR occurrence patterns. The later analysis used no new phenotypic data to find candidate immune exposures, relying instead on TCR beta sequences and their occurrence across donors. An earlier analysis of approximately 630 of the donors applied high-throughput TCR beta sequencing to assess whether each TCR beta V gene segment acted as functional or pseudogenic. Donor age, sex, ethnicity and CMV serostatus were collected together with the repertoire data. Genome-wide SNP genotypes for about 65% of the 666 donors were used in a later genetic analysis, which treated that subset as a discovery cohort. All discovery cohort repertoires had been generated using a single sequencing platform. HLA typing covered class I and class II loci at four-digit resolution. The number of donors typed differed by locus, with about 629-630 for A, B, C, DRB1 and DQB1, roughly 520 for DQA1, approximately 570 for DPA1, and 472 for DPB1. About five DR-DQ haplotypes were handled as single units for association and clustering because linkage in the cohort was strong. Among approximately 370 genotyped donors of the cohort, an average of around 220,000 unique TCR beta nucleotide sequences was sequenced per donor, of which approximately 19% were non-productive. Findings and caveats that apply to the study as a whole: The sequencing pipeline was judged likely to have produced a cluster of highly shared sequence variants as a technical artifact. Linkage disequilibrium might explain the correlated functional status among segregating V segments, but an unknown experimental factor could not be excluded. Compared with equally common non-associated chains, HLA-associated TCR beta chains in a later analysis were more clonally expanded and had lower generation probabilities. Because some donors lacked HLA typing at each locus, the association tests relied only on the typed subset. In a later genetic analysis, a missense DCLRE1C variant was associated with V-gene and J-gene trimming of TCR beta chains, and the association was replicated in an independent cohort. In this cohort, only TCR beta chains were sequenced, and detectable features were limited by the absence of alpha or paired-chain data. Because counts were too low, 15 to 20 rarely observed V segments, including chromosome 9 orphons, were excluded from the earlier analysis of several hundred of the donors. In the study, 164 TCR beta chains were listed as associated with cytomegalovirus. In vitro tests confirmed that a few of the cytomegalovirus-associated TCR beta chains recognize cytomegalovirus antigens. For the cohort, immune exposure information was limited to CMV serostatus. Compared with the roughly 670-donor mean, donors in an Asian-associated ancestry cluster had fewer N-insertions in productive TCRs, according to a later genetic analysis. A further reported finding was that TCR beta sequences accurately predicted the HLA-A and HLA-B alleles for most subjects in the first cohort. When HLA alleles, especially DR and DQ, strongly co-occurred, attributing TCR associations to individual alleles was difficult. The classifier was reported to diagnose cytomegalovirus status with high specificity and sensitivity in both the original cohort and the validation cohort. A later analysis associated 16,951 TCR beta sequences with specific HLA alleles at a false discovery rate of 0.05. Across donors, most TCR sequences were observed very rarely, whereas some public TCRs were present in many individuals. According to a later analysis, parvovirus B19, influenza, CMV and Epstein-Barr virus appeared linked to several top co-occurrence clusters. A later analysis found that TCR association rates varied across HLA loci, with DRB1 alleles showing the most associated TCRs and HLA-C alleles the fewest. A later analysis found that most CMV-associated TCR beta chains appeared HLA-restricted, with HLA associations seemingly driven largely by CMV exposure. An earlier analysis of approximately 500 of the donors showed that most TCR beta V segments appeared in productive rearrangements either about 90% or about 30% of the time, which broadly matched IMGT annotations. The authors suggested that the approach could potentially be generalized to other disease states and immunological phenotypes. Roughly uniform sequencing depth across donors was assumed in presence/absence analyses, although this assumption may not hold.

Details on this clone: Its target antigen remains unknown. No quality values exist for individual bases; no much larger clone is one base distant.

In total, 600 or so healthy bone marrow donors made up the cohort. At the time of sampling, all cohort members were nominally healthy, though unrecorded immune exposures were likely present. The donor tested CMV seropositive and was one of the 289 seropositive cohort members. A peripheral blood sample was provided by each donor, and peripheral blood mononuclear cells were used for TCR beta sequencing. Genomic DNA was extracted from the blood cell samples with the Qiagen DNeasy Blood Extraction Kit. The library came from the immunoSEQ multiplex PCR assay. A mixture of 60 forward primers for TCR Vbeta segments and 13 reverse primers for TCR Jbeta segments was used in the multiplex PCR. A multiplex PCR assay on genomic DNA amplified the CDR3 region of rearranged TCR beta genes. The amplified TCR beta libraries were sequenced on the Illumina HiSeq System as 87-base-pair reads. The paper's data handling went like this. A later analysis tallied 80 million to 95 million unique TCR beta chains across the 666 repertoires, and approximately 12 million of those chains were shared by two or more donors. Raw reads were error-corrected and collapsed into unique sequences with a nearest-neighbor algorithm that merged closely related sequences to remove PCR and sequencing errors. V, D and J gene segments were assigned by aligning CDR3 sequences to IMGT reference sequences. For a sequence to be retained, a match of at least six nucleotides was required to both a V gene segment and a J gene segment. Rearrangements were classified as productive when the CDR3 lacked stop codons and remained in frame with V and J, and all other rearrangements were classified as non-productive. CDR3 was defined according to IMGT convention as the region running from the second conserved V-encoded cysteine to the conserved J-encoded phenylalanine. In an earlier analysis of around 570 of the donors, sequences lacking an unambiguous match to a single V gene segment were excluded. An earlier analysis of 587 of the donors called V segments functional above 56.7% productive rearrangements and segregating when the between-donor standard deviation exceeded 5%. A statistical classification framework was built to diagnose cytomegalovirus status from the catalog of TCR beta chain sequences. In a later analysis, TCR nucleotide sequences were compared against IMGT/GENE-DB human TR gene sequences so that V and J genes could be assigned. In a later analysis, CDR3 sequences and most-parsimonious VDJ recombination scenarios were assigned using the TCRdist pipeline. In a later analysis, each TCR beta chain was defined by its CDR3 amino acid sequence together with its V-gene family, and reads lacking a unique V-gene family were excluded. A later analysis removed 600 or so highly shared, low-generation-probability nucleotide sequences to deal with suspected cross-contamination and a sequencing artifact. In a later analysis, a clonal expansion index was calculated for each public chain from normalized within-repertoire ranks of inferred template counts. In a later analysis, generation probabilities were computed with a VDJ recombination model fitted to out-of-frame rearrangements, and the resulting probabilities were checked against IGoR. Hypergeometric tests were used in a later analysis to score TCR-TCR, TCR-HLA and TCR-CMV co-occurrence, with a repertoire-size bias correction applied to the TCR pairs. To estimate false discovery rates, a later analysis permuted the HLA or CMV assignments 20 times. In a later analysis, co-occurring TCRs were grouped with DBSCAN, and TCRdist sequence similarity was added when clustering was performed within HLA-allele-positive subsets. Repertoires with fewer than 30,000 or more than 120,000 public chains were left out of co-occurrence clustering, as were a handful of repertoires with anomalous nucleotide sharing. Here the immuneACCESS table is served through TCRdb, limited to in-frame sequences with V and J called. Missing clones are a known gap in these copies; in checked studies unresolved V genes cover under half, and the rest lacks a known reason. V, J and clone size are those of that table, while D and trimming were read from the DNA. For this sample there are about 160,000 clones; 68% appear just once. 4.5% of the sample is held by the ten biggest clonotypes.

The sequenced sample consisted of PBMCs. The TCR originated in a woman younger than 35 in good health and CMV-seropositive.

The CDR3 region reads CASSSGPSSGNTIYF. The nucleotides read TGTGCCAGCAGCTCCGGTCCGTCCTCTGGAAACACCATATATTTT. Recombination connected TRBV7-2 to TRBJ1-3; the D gene remains uncertain. V loses 4 bases of germline sequence and J loses 0 bases, and the interval between the two ends is 10 bases. CDR1 is given as SGHTA and CDR2 as FQGNSA, both from the germline V gene. The CDR3 contains 15 residues, cysteine and phenylalanine counted. Solely the CDR3 DNA is kept, with 45 bases framed from the first base.